These 5 T cell receptor beta chains came from one sample sequenced in a study of OX40 agonist ivuxolimab in advanced cancers. Profiled with immunoSEQ multiplex PCR; TCRdb holds only in-frame clones, not every one. The sample includes over 35,000 clones, 80% to 90% of them seen just once. Source: CD4+ or CD8+ T cells sorted from blood, taken in a trial of the OX40 agonist ivuxolimab. These receptors were taken from an adult with an advanced solid tumor such as melanoma, head and neck, liver or kidney cancer.

The V and J genes are TRBV10-3 and TRBJ1-2; 9 bases are a match to TRBD1. CDR1 and CDR2 from the germline V gene are ENHRY and SYGVKD. The CDR3 covers 13 residues. The V gene end was trimmed by 5 bases and the J gene end by 8 bases; junction bases not matched to a gene: 6. The chain's CDR3 is CAISLDRGPGYTF. In DNA form, the CDR3 reads TGTGCCATCAGTTTGGACAGGGGCCCGGGCTACACCTTC.

V and J are TRBV5-1 and TRBJ2-1, with 11 bases lining up with TRBD2. The germline CDR1 and CDR2 sequences are SGHRS and YFSETQ. The CDR3 is made up of 16 amino acids. J lost 8 bases, V lost 3 bases, and 10 bases had no gene match. CDR3 sequence: CASSSNSGRAEDEQFF. The CDR3 DNA sequence: TGCGCCAGCAGCTCCAATAGCGGGAGGGCAGAAGATGAGCAGTTCTTC.

The chain joins TRBV9 to TRBJ2-1, with D possibly matching TRBD2 (6 bases). The CDR3 totals 14 residues. V lost 3 bases, J lost 4 bases, and 11 bases lay in between. The germline gives CDR1 SGDLS, CDR2 YYNGEE. Here the CDR3 DNA reads TGTGCCAGCAGCGGGGGACTTCAATACAATGAGCAGTTCTTC. Encoded protein: CASSGGLQYNEQFF.

The gene calls are TRBV18 and TRBJ2-5; D is undetermined. In germline, CDR1 is KGHSH, CDR2 LQKENI. Deletions cut 0 bases from V and 3 bases from J, with 8 bases between. The CDR3 totals 14 residues. The CDR3 here is CASSPPGTKETQYF. The CDR3 nucleotides read TGTGCCAGCTCACCACCGGGTACAAAAGAGACCCAGTACTTC.

The J gene is TRBJ2-1, the V gene TRBV7-2; TRBD1 is a possible D gene (6 bases). Trimming cost V 1 base and J 4 bases, with 11 bases left between them. Per germline, CDR1 SGHTA and CDR2 FQGNSA. CDR3 length equals 15 residues. DNA of the CDR3: TGTGCCAGCAGCTTAGAAGGGGGTCTTTACAATGAGCAGTTCTTC. This translates into CASSLEGGLYNEQFF.